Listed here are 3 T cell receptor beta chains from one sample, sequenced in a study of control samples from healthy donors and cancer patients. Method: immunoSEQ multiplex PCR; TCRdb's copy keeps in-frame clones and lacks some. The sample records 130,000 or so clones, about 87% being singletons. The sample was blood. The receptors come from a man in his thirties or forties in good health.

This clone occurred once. CDR3 protein: CASSQVRSSYNEQFF. The CDR3, as DNA: TGTGCCAGCAGCCAAGTGCGGAGCTCCTACAATGAGCAGTTCTTC. The chain joins TRBV3-1 (or the pseudogene TRBV3-2) to TRBJ2-1; D uncertain. V lost 1 base to trimming and J lost 0 bases, with 7 bases between them. The length of the CDR3 is 15 residues. Germline V gives CDR1 LGHDT, CDR2 YNNKEL (reference sequence).

The CDR3 sequence: CASSVGPTGLAGNTIYF. The DNA of the CDR3 is TGTGCCAGCAGCGTAGGCCCCACAGGGCTCGCTGGAAACACCATATATTTT. The rearrangement uses TRBV9 and TRBJ1-3; D possibly corresponds to TRBD1 (6 bases). V was cut by 0 bases and J by 2 bases, with 15 bases left in between. The length of the CDR3 is 17 residues. Germline CDR1 reads SGDLS; CDR2 reads YYNGEE.

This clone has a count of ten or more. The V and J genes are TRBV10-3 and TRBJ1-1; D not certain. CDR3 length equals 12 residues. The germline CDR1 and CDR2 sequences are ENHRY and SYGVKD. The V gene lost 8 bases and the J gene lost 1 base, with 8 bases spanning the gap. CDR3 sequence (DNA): TGTGCCATCCGACGGGAGAACACTGAAGCTTTCTTT. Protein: CAIRRENTEAFF.